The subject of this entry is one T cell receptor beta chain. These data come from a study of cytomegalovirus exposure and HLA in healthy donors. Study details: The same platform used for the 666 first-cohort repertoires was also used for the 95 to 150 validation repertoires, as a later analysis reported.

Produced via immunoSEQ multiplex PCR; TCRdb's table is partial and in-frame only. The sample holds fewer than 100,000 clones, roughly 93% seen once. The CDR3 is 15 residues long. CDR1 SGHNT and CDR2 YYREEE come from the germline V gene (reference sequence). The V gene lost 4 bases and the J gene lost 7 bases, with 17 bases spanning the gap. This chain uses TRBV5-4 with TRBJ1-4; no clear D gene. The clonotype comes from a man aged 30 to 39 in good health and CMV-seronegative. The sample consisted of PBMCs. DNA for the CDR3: TGTGCCAGCAGCCTCCTGGAGGGCGTCGGTGAAAAACTGTTTTTT. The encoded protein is CASSLLEGVGEKLFF.